The 27 T cell receptor beta chains given below trace back to one sample, sequenced in a study of T cells after yellow fever vaccination. Via MiXCR, TCRdb re-called the 5' RACE reads, giving one row per CDR3 protein. Counted here are 450,000 to 650,000 distinct CDR3 sequences, 13% occurring once; the ten biggest clones make up 11% to 15%. Sequenced material: PBMCs, taken on the day of the yellow fever booster vaccination. The source is a man aged 25 to 40 who received the YFV17D yellow fever vaccine.

The genes are TRBV7-2 and TRBJ2-1; D might be TRBD2 (5 bases). V was clipped by 4 bases and J by 8 bases, with 9 bases between them. Germline V gene sequence: CDR1 SGHTA, CDR2 FQGNSA. The CDR3 is 12 residues long. Written as DNA, the CDR3 is TGTGCCAGCAGCTCATTTAGCGATGAGCAGTTCTTC. Protein: CASSSFSDEQFF.

The V call is TRBV20-1, the J call TRBJ2-7, with 9 nucleotides matching TRBD2. V lost 3 bases to trimming and J lost 2 bases; unmatched junction nucleotides: 17. This CDR3 contains 18 residues. Germline CDR1 DFQATT, CDR2 SNEGSKA (reference sequence). The CDR3 DNA follows: TGCAGTGCTAGTCGAGCGCCTAGCTTTCCTAGCGGGACCTACGAGCAGTACTTC. Protein sequence: CSASRAPSFPSGTYEQYF.

This clonotype was found a few times. The rearrangement joins TRBV20-1 to TRBJ2-1, with D possibly TRBD2 on 6 matching bases. Trimming removed 3 bases at V and 12 bases at J, with 18 bases between. CDR3 size: 13 residues. Germline V lookup: CDR1 DFQATT, CDR2 SNEGSKA (reference sequence). The CDR3 here is CSASQTSFGAQFF. The CDR3 DNA follows: TGCAGTGCTAGCCAGACTAGTTTCGGAGCGCAGTTCTTC.

The chain recombines TRBV7-2 with TRBJ1-4; D call uncertain. The length of the CDR3 is 14 residues. Germline V gives CDR1 SGHTA, CDR2 FQGNSA. V lost 0 bases to trimming and J lost 8 bases, with 10 bases between them. CDR3 amino acids: CASSLAGLGEKLFF. CDR3 nucleotide sequence: TGTGCCAGCAGCTTAGCTGGGTTGGGCGAAAAACTGTTTTTT.

The rearrangement uses TRBV5-1 and TRBJ2-1; TRBD2 matches 9 bases. Unmatched junction bases numbered 14, after V lost 3 bases and J lost 10 bases. The CDR3 runs to 16 residues. Germline lookup yields CDR1 SGHRS and CDR2 YFSETQ. CDR3 nucleotides: TGCGCCAGCAGCTCCCGGCGGGGTAGCGGGAGAGACGAGCAGTTCTTC. Encoded protein: CASSSRRGSGRDEQFF.

The rearrangement uses TRBV7-2 and TRBJ2-1; the D is unclear. The V end was cut by 6 bases, the J end by 2 bases, with 14 bases between. The CDR3 runs 15 residues. Germline CDR1 SGHTA, CDR2 FQGNSA. CDR3 protein: CASSLTLSAYNEQFF. In DNA, the CDR3 is TGTGCCAGCAGTCTGACCCTCAGCGCCTACAATGAGCAGTTCTTC. The full variable domain, its missing parts supplied by reference TRBV7-2 and TRBJ2-1, is GAGVSQSPSNKVTEKGKDVELRCDPISGHTALYWYRQSLGQGLEFLIYFQGNSAPDKSGLPSDRFSAERTGGSVSTLTIQRTQQEDSAVYLCASSLTLSAYNEQFFGPGTRLTVL.

This clonotype turned up a few times. This CDR3 is CASSIGTSGLGELFF. CDR3 DNA sequence: TGTGCCAGTAGTATAGGGACTAGCGGGCTCGGGGAGCTGTTTTTT. This chain connects TRBV19 to TRBJ2-2; 11 bases are shared with TRBD2. The CDR3 loop spans 15 amino acids. Germline-derived CDR1 and CDR2 are LNHDA and SQIVND (reference sequence). With V trimmed by 1 base and J by 7 bases, 2 bases remained unmatched.

The chain couples TRBV7-8 to TRBJ2-1, with a possible D match to TRBD2 (5 bases). This CDR3 is built from 17 residues. Per the germline V gene, CDR1 is SGHVS and CDR2 is FQNEAQ. V lost 9 bases and J lost 8, with 29 bases in between. CDR3 in DNA: TGTGCCAGTAACTTAGACCCGGGGTCTAGGTTTTATGATGAGCAGTTCTTC. It specifies CASNLDPGSRFYDEQFF.

The gene calls are TRBV29-1 and TRBJ2-1; tentatively, D is TRBD1 or TRBD2 (6 bases each). The CDR3 sequence is 18 residues long. V was shortened by 6 bases and J by 0 bases, with 24 bases between the two germline ends. Germline V lookup: CDR1 SQVTM, CDR2 ANQGSEA. Here the CDR3 reads CSVKFLNAGTSSYNEQFF. The CDR3 nucleotides read TGCAGCGTCAAATTCCTGAATGCGGGGACAAGCTCCTACAATGAGCAGTTCTTC.

V and J are TRBV6-1 and TRBJ2-7; D may be TRBD1 (5 bases). This CDR3 is built from 15 residues. V lost 6 bases to trimming and J lost 2 bases, with 17 bases between them. Germline CDR1 reads MNHNS; CDR2 reads SASEGT. The CDR3 DNA is TGTGCCAGCAGAAACGTAGGGGTACTCACCTACGAGCAGTACTTC. Protein: CASRNVGVLTYEQYF.

This clonotype was counted many times. V and J are TRBV7-6 and TRBJ2-2, with D hard to call. V was clipped by 1 base and J by 2 bases, with 8 bases between them. The CDR3 is 15 amino acids. In germline, CDR1 is SGHVS, CDR2 FNYEAQ. DNA for the CDR3: TGTGCCAGCAGCTTAGATCAGTTTAACACCGGGGAGCTGTTTTTT. This codes for CASSLDQFNTGELFF.

This clonotype was detected a few times. The V call is TRBV7-3, the J call TRBJ1-5; a possible D gene is TRBD1 (6 bases). The germline gives CDR1 SGHTA, CDR2 FQGTGA. V was cut by 5 bases and J by 0 bases, with 17 bases left in between. The CDR3 is 17 residues long. The CDR3: CASSHSDRLDSNQPQHF. The CDR3 region has the DNA TGTGCCAGCAGCCATTCCGACAGGCTAGATAGCAATCAGCCCCAGCATTTT.

The CDR3 DNA sequence: TGTGCCAGCGCGGAAGGACGATCCTCCTATAATTCACCCCTCCACTTT. This translates into CASAEGRSSYNSPLHF. The chain joins TRBV12-3 or TRBV12-4 to TRBJ1-6; D uncertain. V lost 8 bases and J lost 0, with 14 bases in between. There are 16 residues in the CDR3.

The V gene is TRBV28, the J gene TRBJ2-1; D is perhaps TRBD1 (7 bases). CDR3 length equals 15 residues. Deletions cut 3 bases from V and 7 bases from J, with 16 bases between. Germline assignment: CDR1 MDHEN and CDR2 SYDVKM. The CDR3 here is CASSFSGGGGNEQFF. The CDR3 DNA sequence: TGTGCCAGCAGTTTTTCAGGGGGAGGTGGGAATGAGCAGTTCTTC.

This clonotype appeared a few times. The chain employs TRBV7-2 and TRBJ2-5, with D perhaps being TRBD1 or TRBD2 (5 bases each). In germline, CDR1 is SGHTA, CDR2 FQGNSA. The V and J ends lost 11 bases and 2 bases respectively, with 9 bases between them. The CDR3 contains 11 residues. In nucleotides, the CDR3 is TGTGCCTGGGGACGTCAAGAGACCCAGTACTTC. This translates into CAWGRQETQYF. The full variable domain, rest sourced from reference TRBV7-2 and TRBJ2-5, is GAGVSQSPSNKVTEKGKDVELRCDPISGHTALYWYRQSLGQGLEFLIYFQGNSAPDKSGLPSDRFSAERTGGSVSTLTIQRTQQEDSAVYLCAWGRQETQYFGPGTRLLVL.

The chain carries TRBV7-2 and TRBJ2-4, with a weak D call TRBD2 (5 bases). This CDR3 has 16 residues. V lost 4 bases, J lost 0 bases, and 13 bases lay in between. Germline CDR1 and CDR2: SGHTA and FQGNSA. The chain's CDR3 is CASSSKRSLAKNIQYF. The CDR3 nucleotides are TGTGCCAGCAGCTCGAAGCGGTCACTAGCCAAAAACATTCAGTACTTC. Full variable domain (remainder filled in from reference TRBV7-2 and TRBJ2-4): GAGVSQSPSNKVTEKGKDVELRCDPISGHTALYWYRQSLGQGLEFLIYFQGNSAPDKSGLPSDRFSAERTGGSVSTLTIQRTQQEDSAVYLCASSSKRSLAKNIQYFGAGTRLSVL.

This clonotype has a handful of counts. This chain joins TRBV7-2 and TRBJ2-1, with D uncertain. Germline CDR1 SGHTA, CDR2 FQGNSA. Between the trimmed V and J ends, which lost 4 bases and 4 bases, there was a span of 14 bases. The CDR3 contains 15 residues. The DNA for the CDR3 is TGTGCCAGCAGCTCCTTCGAGGACCCTTACAATGAGCAGTTCTTC. Protein sequence: CASSSFEDPYNEQFF.

V usage is TRBV11-2 and J usage is TRBJ2-1; 13 bases agree with TRBD2. V shed 0 bases and J 0 bases; nucleotides not matched to a gene: 2. Germline V gene sequence: CDR1 SGHAT, CDR2 FQNNGV. This CDR3 has 18 residues. The CDR3 region is CASSLEGLAGSSYNEQFF. Here the CDR3 DNA reads TGTGCCAGCAGCTTAGAGGGACTAGCGGGAAGCTCCTACAATGAGCAGTTCTTC.

This clonotype was observed a few times. The rearrangement joins TRBV7-8 to TRBJ2-3; perhaps TRBD2 as D (5 bases). CDR3 length equals 17 residues. CDR1 is SGHVS, CDR2 FQNEAQ, per germline. V was cut by 2 bases and J by 0 bases, with 15 bases left in between. This CDR3 reads CASSLRRTGVSTDTQYF. CDR3 nucleotide sequence: TGTGCCAGCAGCTTACGCCGGACTGGGGTTAGCACAGATACGCAGTATTTT.

V and J are TRBV7-8 and TRBJ2-7; D remains ambiguous. Per germline, CDR1 SGHVS and CDR2 FQNEAQ. The CDR3 contains 13 residues. V was pared by 5 bases and J by 2 bases, with 10 bases between. Here the CDR3 DNA reads TGTGCCAGCAGCCAACAGATCACCTACGAGCAGTACTTC. Translated, it gives CASSQQITYEQYF. The whole variable domain, filled in from reference TRBV7-8 and TRBJ2-7, reads GAGVSQSPRYKVAKRGQDVALRCDPISGHVSLFWYQQALGQGPEFLTYFQNEAQLDKSGLPSDRFFAERPEGSVSTLKIQRTQQEDSAVYLCASSQQITYEQYFGPGTRLTVT.

This clonotype has only a few counts. The chain couples TRBV11-2 to TRBJ2-1; D gene uncertain. Trimming stripped 7 bases from V and 10 bases from J, with 14 bases between. This CDR3 contains 12 residues. From germline, CDR1 is SGHAT and CDR2 FQNNGV. CDR3 nucleotide sequence: TGTGCCAGCAACCAACCTGTCAACGAGCAGTTCTTC. Translated, it gives CASNQPVNEQFF.

This clonotype has more than one count but fewer than ten. This chain connects TRBV5-1 to TRBJ2-5; D not certain. V gave up 0 bases and J gave up 7 bases, with 16 bases separating them. This CDR3 comprises 15 residues. Germline-derived CDR1 and CDR2 are SGHRS and YFSETQ. CDR3 DNA sequence: TGCGCCAGCAGCTTGGTTATCGAGCAGTCGGGGACCCAGTACTTC. Protein sequence: CASSLVIEQSGTQYF.

This clonotype has a handful of counts. CDR3 DNA: TGTGCCAGCAGTGACACAACTAGGGGCGAGACCCAGTACTTC. The encoded protein is CASSDTTRGETQYF. The chain recombines TRBV25-1 with TRBJ2-5; D is perhaps TRBD1 or TRBD2 (5 bases each). Per germline, CDR1 MGHDK and CDR2 SYGVNS. The V and J ends lost 3 bases and 5 bases respectively, with 13 bases between them. The length of the CDR3 is 14 residues.

This chain links TRBV7-9 with TRBJ2-4, with 8 bases identical to TRBD2. J lost 9 bases, V lost 1 base, and 8 bases had no gene match. Germline V gene lookup returns CDR1 SEHNR and CDR2 FQNEAQ (reference sequence). The length of the CDR3 is 15 residues. The CDR3 sequence: CASSLGRISGIIQYF. Written as DNA, the CDR3 is TGTGCCAGCAGCTTAGGGAGGATTAGCGGGATCATTCAGTACTTC.

In its sample, this clonotype was seen once. The junction departs from the called germline gene at one end, perhaps through a read error. This chain connects TRBV5-4 to TRBJ2-7, with D perhaps given as TRBD1 or TRBD2 (5 bases each). The germline CDR1 and CDR2 sequences are SGHNT and YYREEE (reference sequence). The CDR3 spans 15 residues. The chain's CDR3 is CARSLGVGPGNEQYF. DNA of the CDR3: TGTGCCAGGAGCTTGGGGGTGGGGCCCGGGAACGAGCAGTACTTC.

The chain combines TRBV27 with TRBJ2-7; TRBD1 aligns across 7 bases. Trimming cost V 5 bases and J 6 bases; bases outside gene matches: 10. The germline V gene encodes CDR1 MNHEY and CDR2 SMNVEV (reference sequence). This CDR3 region has 14 residues. The CDR3 loop reads CASSIRDSGTEQYF. In DNA form, the CDR3 reads TGTGCCAGCAGTATACGGGACAGTGGAACCGAGCAGTACTTC.

CDR3 region: CASSPGTDFYNEQFF. In DNA, the CDR3 is TGTGCCAGCAGCCCCGGGACAGACTTCTACAATGAGCAGTTCTTC. This chain links TRBV7-3 with TRBJ2-1; 7 nucleotides match TRBD1. Unmatched junction bases numbered 7, after V lost 5 bases and J lost 3 bases. CDR3 size: 15 residues. Germline assignment: CDR1 SGHTA and CDR2 FQGTGA.